Reported below is one T cell receptor beta chain. Its recognized antigen is unknown. No base quality information exists; no much larger clone differs at one position. There are 13 amino acids in the CDR3, from cysteine to phenylalanine inclusive. Left in the record is the CDR3 DNA by itself, 39 bases read in frame from the first base. V is shortened by 2 bases, J by 2 bases, and the region joining them spans 10 bases. For CDR1 and CDR2, the germline V gene (reference sequence) lists GTSNPN and SVGIG. TCR CDR3 regions were amplified from genomic DNA by multiplex PCR using the deep immunoSEQ assay. For each cell subset, the extracted genomic DNA was distributed evenly across all wells of several immunoSEQ 96-well plates, and each plate served as one replicate. For sorted subsets, 150 to 200 ng genomic DNA, equal to tens of thousands of T cell genomes, was loaded into each replicate PCR. Purified libraries were measured with a Qubit 3.0 fluorometer, size-checked on a Bioanalyzer 2100, and measured again with the KAPA Library Quantification kit. Every immunoSEQ 96-well plate was sequenced on a separate single-read 150-cycle Illumina NextSeq 550 flow cell. In the authors' own workflow: Because only junctional sequences without quality scores were contained in the immunoSEQ output, filtering matching that applied to full-length reads could not be performed. Sequences were annotated with PyIR, a Python wrapper for IgBLAST v1.9, using IMGT germline references to assign V/J genes and CDR3. Reads were filtered out if the reads had weak V/J assignments (E-value above 1e-6), no CDR3, stop codons, out-of-frame junctions, or ambiguous translated residues. V3J clonotypes were defined as sequences sharing the same inferred V gene, J gene, and CDR3 amino acid sequence. To compute the percentage overlap between repertoires, the number of shared unique clonotypes was divided by the size of the smaller repertoire. Three approaches were used to assess repertoire richness: RTK rarefaction, the Chao1 estimator, and Recon v2.1 estimates of unobserved clonotypes. For all TCRbeta clonotypes obtained by the gDNA method from four donors, generation probabilities were computed with OLGA. TCRdb took this table from immuneACCESS and kept in-frame rearrangements with V and J called. Such tables lack part of the clones; where checked against another copy, unresolved V genes explain under half of the gap, and the rest is unexplained. Clone size and the V and J calls come from that table; the DNA yielded D and trimming. For this sample there are hundreds of thousands of clones; approximately 96% appear just once. Approximately 0.11% of the sample is held by the ten biggest clonotypes.

This sample was taken from a study of shared clonotypes between healthy human individuals (dated by TCRdb to about 2020). Notes on the research overall: The cohort comprised a couple of women and a few men aged 18 to 49 years. Per donor, three plates each were used for CD4 naive and CD4 memory, two for CD8 naive, and one for CD8 memory. The study deeply sequenced blood TCR repertoires of five healthy adults to estimate repertoire size and the extent of clonotype sharing between individuals. Libraries were prepared and TCR repertoires were sequenced by different laboratories using diverse techniques, in order to increase sequencing depth and limit assay-specific biases. Between about 0.85 and 9.5 billion PBMCs per donor were obtained by leukapheresis.

What the study reported, not specific to this receptor: Even with the large sequencing depth, rarefaction of the sorted-subset datasets indicated that sequencing was incomplete. Estimated clonotype richness was generally larger for naive than for memory subsets. Pairwise subsampling indicated that sequencing depth was expected to affect the degree of clonotype sharing among donors. Roughly 5% of naive CD4, 3.5% of naive CD8, 2% to 2.5% of memory CD4, and approximately 0.39% of memory CD8 clonotypes were shared across several donors. Sampling was restricted to blood, and TCR repertoires in tissue are likely to differ from TCR repertoires in blood. Higher generation probabilities were observed for clonotypes shared by all four sorted-subset donors than for non-shared clonotypes. The small number of donors limited the genetic and exposure-history diversity represented.

For the CD8 naive samples, CD45RO-negative cells were positively selected for CCR7, yielding a CD45RA+CCR7+ population from which TemRA cells were excluded. Donors were healthy HIV-negative adults with no recently reported acute infections or vaccinations. Only Caucasian adults living in Nashville, Tennessee, USA were represented among the donors. Blood was obtained by leukapheresis, after which PBMCs were separated by Ficoll-Histopaque density gradient centrifugation and cryopreserved in liquid nitrogen vapor phase. Purity and quantity of every magnetically sorted T cell population were checked by analytical flow cytometry. Genomic DNA was isolated from each sorted fraction and quantified by UV absorbance on a Nanodrop 2000c.

Here the chain combines TRBV30 and TRBJ2-7, with no confident D gene call. The sample comprised naive CD8+ T cells sorted from blood. This specimen's cell subset or site label, interpreted: CD45RA+CCR7+. The clonotype originates from a woman aged 25 to 39 in good health. The CDR3: CAWSPSNTYEQYF. The sequence in DNA is TGTGCCTGGAGTCCCTCTAATACCTACGAGCAGTACTTC.